These 17 T cell receptor beta chains were all obtained from the same sample, sequenced in a study of blood T cell repertoires in COVID-19. Data came from immunoSEQ multiplex PCR; TCRdb stores just in-frame clones and leaves some out. The table records 240,000 or so clones, approximately 84% of them present only once. Sequences were obtained from peripheral blood. These receptors all stem from a woman aged 25 to 39 who had recovered from COVID-19.

The chain links TRBV12-2 to TRBJ2-5; TRBD2 was called by the table and not checked on the DNA. TRBV12-2 is labeled a pseudogene. The CDR3 loop spans 15 amino acids. The CDR3 is CASRLKELDRETQYF. CDR3 nucleotide sequence: TGTGCAAGTCGCTTAAAAGAACTAGATCGGGAGACCCAGTACTTC.

This clone was seen more than once but under ten times. V and J are TRBV21-1 and TRBJ2-3; TRBD2, as called in the table, went unchecked against the DNA. TRBV21-1 is described as a pseudogene. The CDR3 totals 19 residues. CDR3 in amino acids: CASSKGMEGARRATDTQYF. The CDR3 coding sequence is TGTGCCAGCAGCAAAGGCATGGAGGGAGCGCGACGAGCCACAGATACGCAGTATTTT.

The chain uses TRBV5-1 and TRBJ2-7, with 8 bases aligning to TRBD2. This CDR3 is 17 amino acids long. The germline V gene has CDR1 SGHRS and CDR2 YFSETQ. The V segment lost 1 base and the J segment 7 bases; nucleotides outside the gene matches: 16. CDR3 loop: CASSLLTPGLVPLEQYF. CDR3 DNA: TGCGCCAGCAGCTTGCTTACTCCGGGACTAGTCCCCCTAGAGCAGTACTTC.

This clone was detected once. The gene calls are TRBV23-1 and TRBJ2-7; TRBD1 might be the D (6 bases). TRBV23-1 is noted as an ORF with a role that remains uncertain. V lost 8 bases and J lost 7, with 6 bases in between. CDR3 size: 9 residues. The CDR3 nucleotides read TGCGCCAGCGGGACAGAGCAGTACTTC. Its translation is CASGTEQYF.

V gene TRBV5-4 combines with J gene TRBJ1-6, with 7 nucleotides matching TRBD1. Germline CDR1 is SGHNT and CDR2 is YYREEE (reference sequence). Trimming took 5 bases from V and 7 from J; bases not matched to a gene: 6. The length of the CDR3 is 14 residues. The CDR3: CASRTGARNSPLHF. DNA for the CDR3: TGTGCCAGCAGAACAGGGGCTCGGAATTCACCCCTCCACTTT.

This chain connects TRBV27 to TRBJ1-4; 9 bases fit TRBD1. CDR1 MNHEY and CDR2 SMNVEV come from the germline V gene (reference sequence). This CDR3 has 17 residues. V shed 6 bases, J shed 0 bases, and the junction held 8 bases outside the gene matches. DNA for the CDR3: TGTGCCAGCAGCCAAACAGGGGGCTTTGCAACTAATGAAAAACTGTTTTTT. Amino acids: CASSQTGGFATNEKLFF.

The chain recombines TRBV3-1 (or the pseudogene TRBV3-2) with TRBJ1-2; the match to TRBD1 covers 12 bases. CDR1 is LGHDT, CDR2 YNNKEL, per germline (reference sequence). The CDR3 covers 16 residues. V lost 4 bases to trimming and J lost 3 bases; unmatched junction nucleotides: 6. CDR3 nucleotides: TGTGCCAGCAGCCCCCGGGACAGGGGGCTTCACTATGGCTACACCTTC. This sequence encodes CASSPRDRGLHYGYTF.

This chain connects TRBV18 to TRBJ2-7; tentatively, D is TRBD2 (5 bases). The V end lost 7 bases, the J end lost 0 bases, and 10 bases lay between the germline ends. CDR1 and CDR2 from the germline V gene are KGHSH and LQKENI. This CDR3 is built from 13 residues. The CDR3 region is CASLGEGSYEQYF. CDR3 bases: TGTGCCAGCTTGGGAGAGGGCTCCTACGAGCAGTACTTC.

This clone showed up just once. V and J are TRBV3-1 (or the pseudogene TRBV3-2) and TRBJ2-3; D not resolved. This CDR3 is 15 amino acids long. From germline, CDR1 is LGHDT and CDR2 YNNKEL (reference sequence). V lost 4 bases to trimming and J lost 3 bases, with 14 bases between them. The CDR3 bases are TGTGCCAGCAGCCCACTTGGTAGTAAGACAGATACGCAGTATTTT. This translates into CASSPLGSKTDTQYF.

This chain joins TRBV14 and TRBJ2-7; TRBD1 matches at 10 bases. The CDR3 runs 23 residues. Germline values: CDR1 SGHDN, CDR2 FVKESK. The V gene end was trimmed by 2 bases and the J gene end by 0 bases; junction bases not matched to a gene: 25. The CDR3 protein is CASSQKPTADWDRGLANSYEQYF. In DNA form, the CDR3 reads TGTGCCAGCAGCCAAAAACCCACGGCTGATTGGGACAGGGGTCTGGCCAACTCCTACGAGCAGTACTTC.

This rearrangement joins TRBV5-4 to TRBJ2-1; 7 bases match TRBD1. CDR1 SGHNT and CDR2 YYREEE come from the germline V gene (reference sequence). The CDR3 spans 15 residues. V was pared by 4 bases and J by 5 bases, with 9 bases of the junction left unmatched. The CDR3 DNA follows: TGTGCCAGCAGCATACCGGGACAGCAGCACAATGAGCAGTTCTTC. It yields the protein CASSIPGQQHNEQFF.

The chain combines TRBV9 with TRBJ2-2; no clear D gene. The CDR3 runs to 15 residues. The germline gives CDR1 SGDLS, CDR2 YYNGEE. The V gene lost 5 bases and the J gene lost 0 bases, with 11 bases spanning the gap. The CDR3 protein is CASREDNSNTGELFF. DNA of the CDR3: TGTGCCAGCAGGGAAGACAACTCGAACACCGGGGAGCTGTTTTTT.

The chain is built from TRBV7-2 and TRBJ1-2; no clear D. Germline V gene sequence: CDR1 SGHTA, CDR2 FQGNSA. V lost 2 bases and J 5 bases, leaving 12 bases between the germline ends. The length of the CDR3 is 14 residues. CDR3 nucleotides: TGTGCCAGCAGCTTAAACAGTGTAGGATATGGCTACACCTTC. Its translation is CASSLNSVGYGYTF.

This clone was picked up a small number of times. V gene TRBV15 combines with J gene TRBJ2-7, with 9 bases aligning to TRBD2. The CDR3 totals 15 residues. V lost 5 bases to trimming and J lost 1 base; unmatched junction nucleotides: 6. Germline lookup yields CDR1 LNHNV and CDR2 YYDKDF (reference sequence). In DNA, the CDR3 is TGTGCCACCAGCGCGGGAGGGGTTTGGTCCTACGAGCAGTACTTC. It encodes CATSAGGVWSYEQYF. The whole variable domain, remainder taken from reference TRBV15 and TRBJ2-7, is DAMVIQNPRYQVTQFGKPVTLSCSQTLNHNVMYWYQQKSSQAPKLLFHYYDKDFNNEADTPDNFQSRRPNTSFCFLDIRSPGLGDTAMYLCATSAGGVWSYEQYFGPGTRLTVT.

This clone was seen once. The sample holds other DNA sequences that translate to the same CDR3. The rearrangement joins TRBV12-3 or TRBV12-4 to TRBJ2-7; the D is unclear. There are 13 residues in the CDR3. The V and J ends lost 1 base and 1 base respectively, with 5 bases between them. CDR3 in amino acids: CASSLGQSYEQYF. The CDR3 coding sequence is TGTGCCAGCAGTTTAGGACAATCCTACGAGCAGTACTTC.

This rearrangement joins TRBV6-5 to TRBJ2-1, with D possibly TRBD2 on 6 matching bases. Germline V lookup: CDR1 MNHEY, CDR2 SVGAGI. The V end lost 2 bases, the J end lost 3 bases, and 11 bases lay between the germline ends. This CDR3 is built from 15 residues. CDR3 sequence (DNA): TGTGCCAGCAGTTACAGGGGACTCTACTACAATGAGCAGTTCTTC. Protein: CASSYRGLYYNEQFF.

V gene TRBV4-2 combines with J gene TRBJ1-6, with D tentatively TRBD1 (5 bases). V lost 2 bases and J lost 9, with 14 bases in between. Germline assignment: CDR1 LGHNA and CDR2 YNFKEQ. The length of the CDR3 is 15 residues. The CDR3 protein is CASSQLRDLGSPLHF. The CDR3 nucleotides read TGTGCCAGCAGCCAACTCCGGGACTTAGGTTCACCCCTCCACTTT.